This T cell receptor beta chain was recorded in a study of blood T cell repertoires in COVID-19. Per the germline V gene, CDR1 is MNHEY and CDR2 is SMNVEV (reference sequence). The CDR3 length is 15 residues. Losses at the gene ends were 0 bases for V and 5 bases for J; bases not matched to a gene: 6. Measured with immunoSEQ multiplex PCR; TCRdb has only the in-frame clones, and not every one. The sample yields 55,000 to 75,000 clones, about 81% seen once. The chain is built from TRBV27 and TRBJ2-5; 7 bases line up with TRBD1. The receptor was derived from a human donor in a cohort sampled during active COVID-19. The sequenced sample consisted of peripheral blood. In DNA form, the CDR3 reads TGTGCCAGCAGTTTATCAGGGGGCTTAGTTGAGACCCAGTACTTC. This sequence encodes CASSLSGGLVETQYF.